Listed below are T cell receptor beta chains from one sample, sequenced in a study of identical twins. Using its own MiXCR run on the 5' RACE reads, TCRdb lists one record per CDR3 protein. The profile shows 520,000 or so distinct CDR3 sequences, 20% to 25% of them singletons. This sample was shared with a second study, whose subject was T cells expressing NK-cell markers.

Sequenced sample: CD4+ T cells sorted from blood. The receptors stem from a woman under 30 in good health. Each CDR3 is given with its conserved first and last residue. The D gene is left open where the match is weak. Rows give clone size only sometimes, using once, few, many, or a class for an expanded clone.

J	V	size	D	DNA	CDR3
TRBJ1-1	TRBV20-1	few	-	TGCAGTGCCCTGACTGTCATGAACACTGAAGCTTTCTTT	CSALTVMNTEAFF
TRBJ1-1	TRBV7-9	-	TRBD1	TGTGCCAGCAGCGTGAAGGGACAGGGAAACACTGAAGCTTTCTTT	CASSVKGQGNTEAFF
TRBJ2-2	TRBV25-1	-	-	TGTGCCAGCAGTGAGAGAAGTATCAGGGGCACCGGGGAGCTGTTTTTT	CASSERSIRGTGELFF
TRBJ1-2	TRBV19	-	-	TGTGCCAGTAGTGTGCCCTGGAATGCTAACTATGGCTACACCTTC	CASSVPWNANYGYTF
TRBJ2-1	TRBV3-1	few	TRBD2	TGTGCCAGCAGCCAAGTTCGGCCGGGAGGAGAGCAGTTCTTC	CASSQVRPGGEQFF
TRBJ1-2	TRBV20-1	-	TRBD1	TGCAGTGCTAGTCCGGGACAGGCCAATTCCGGATATGGCTACACCTTC	CSASPGQANSGYGYTF
TRBJ2-5	TRBV2	once	TRBD1	TGTGCCAGCACTATCTACAGGGGGCGCAGAGAGACCCAGTACTTC	CASTIYRGRRETQYF
TRBJ1-2	TRBV7-3	few	-	TGTGCCAGCAGCTTAAGGAGAGAGGGGAACTATGGCTACACCTTC	CASSLRREGNYGYTF
TRBJ2-7	TRBV9	many	TRBD1	TGTGCCAGCAGCGTAGAGGGACAGCCTTACTACGAGCAGTACTTC	CASSVEGQPYYEQYF
TRBJ2-7	TRBV9	-	TRBD2	TGTGCCAGCAGCCCGAGACTAGCGGGACCCTACGAGCAGTACTTC	CASSPRLAGPYEQYF
TRBJ2-6	TRBV5-4	few	-	TGTGCCAGCAGCCGGACGGGCAACGTCCTGACTTTC	CASSRTGNVLTF
TRBJ2-1	TRBV6-2/TRBV6-3	-	TRBD2	TGTGCCAGCAGTTACCAGAGCGGGAGATTTTCGATTGAGCAGTTCTTC	CASSYQSGRFSIEQFF
TRBJ2-6	TRBV5-5	many	-	TGTGCCAGCAGCTTTTTCGCCGTCTCCGGGGCCAACGTCCTGACTTTC	CASSFFAVSGANVLTF
TRBJ2-1	TRBV12-3/TRBV12-4	few	-	TGTGCCAGCAGTTTAGGAGTGTGGGGAGTAGGACTAAATGAGCAGTTCTTC	CASSLGVWGVGLNEQFF
TRBJ1-2	TRBV7-9	-	-	TGTGCCAGCAGCTTAGATGGTCGCAACTATTATGGCTACACCTTC	CASSLDGRNYYGYTF
TRBJ1-3	TRBV5-6	few	-	TGTGCCAGCAGCTTCGGGAGGACCTCTGGAAACACCATATATTTT	CASSFGRTSGNTIYF
TRBJ1-2	TRBV20-1	few	-	TGCAGTGCTAGAGATAACCACAGTACGCGTGGCTACACCTTC	CSARDNHSTRGYTF
TRBJ1-6	TRBV7-2	few	TRBD1	TGTGCCAGCAGCTTAGTAAGACAGGGTGCTTCACCCCTCCACTTT	CASSLVRQGASPLHF
TRBJ2-3	TRBV20-1	few	-	TGCAGTGCTCCAAAATTGAGAGGCACAGATACGCAGTATTTT	CSAPKLRGTDTQYF
TRBJ1-1	TRBV6-5	few	-	TGTGCCAGTTGGACCGACGGGCGGAGGGCTTTCTTT	CASWTDGRRAFF
TRBJ1-2	TRBV12-3/TRBV12-4	few	-	TGTGCCAGCAGTTTCATAGCCGGGACTGTCTATGGCTACACCTTC	CASSFIAGTVYGYTF
TRBJ2-3	TRBV7-3	-	TRBD2	TGTGCCAGCAGCCGGATAGCGGGACGTTCTACAGATACGCAGTATTTT	CASSRIAGRSTDTQYF
TRBJ2-3	TRBV10-3	many	-	TGTGCCATCAGTGGGAACAGGGAAGGGCCCAGGGATACGCAGTATTTT	CAISGNREGPRDTQYF
TRBJ2-5	TRBV6-1	few	TRBD2	TGTGCCAGCATCGACGGGGAGCGGGGGACCCAGTACTTC	CASIDGERGTQYF